This is a list of T cell receptor beta chains from one sample in a study of blood T cell repertoires in COVID-19. This table comes from immunoSEQ multiplex PCR, and its TCRdb copy is limited to in-frame clones, with some not included. This sample carries approximately 480,000 clones, 85% to 90% of them seen once, and the ten largest clones take 0.9%. The specimen was peripheral blood. These receptors originate from a man between 18 and 29 years old with COVID-19, enrolled during active disease. Both conserved end residues are part of each CDR3. Fields, in order: D gene, V gene, clone size, J gene, CDR3 DNA, CDR3 protein. D genes are given only for firm matches. Some rows have no size entry. The others give once, few or many, or a class for an expanded clone.

>TRBD1|TRBV19|.|TRBJ1-1
TGTGCCAGTACCCAACAGGGGGCCTCTGAAGCTTTCTTT
CASTQQGASEAFF
>TRBD2|TRBV6-6|.|TRBJ2-7
TGTGCCAGCAGTTGGACTAGCGGCTACGAGCAGTACTTC
CASSWTSGYEQYF
>TRBD2|TRBV19|.|TRBJ2-5
TGTGCCAGTAGTTATCGACTAGCGGGAGCGGGGGAGACCCAGTACTTC
CASSYRLAGAGETQYF
>TRBD2|TRBV3-1/TRBV3-2|.|TRBJ2-5
TGTGCCAGCAGCCAAATGAGCGGGAGAGGAGAGACCCAGTACTTC
CASSQMSGRGETQYF
>.|TRBV2|.|TRBJ2-2
TGTGCCAGCAGTCCTCAGGGTCCCGGGGAGCTGTTTTTT
CASSPQGPGELFF
>.|TRBV2|few|TRBJ2-5
TGTGCCAGCAGGACTAACCAAGAGACCCAGTACTTC
CASRTNQETQYF
>.|TRBV6-5|.|TRBJ2-2
TGTGCCAGCAGTTTCTACGGGGAGCTGTTTTTT
CASSFYGELFF
>.|TRBV4-1|.|TRBJ2-3
TGCGCCAGCAGCCTGGGAGCCCGTTCGCAGTATTTT
CASSLGARSQYF
>.|TRBV11-3|.|TRBJ1-3
TGTGCCAGCAGCTCCCCGGGGGACTCTGGAAACACCATATATTTT
CASSSPGDSGNTIYF
>TRBD1|TRBV2|.|TRBJ1-2
TGTGCCAGCAGAGCTCAGGGGGCGAGGAACTATGGCTACACCTTC
CASRAQGARNYGYTF
>TRBD1|TRBV5-1|.|TRBJ2-2
TGCGCCAGCAGCATACAACCGGGACAGGACACCGGGGAGCTGTTTTTT
CASSIQPGQDTGELFF
>TRBD1|TRBV5-1|.|TRBJ2-1
TGCGCCAGCAGGCACGGACAGGGGAACTACAATGAGCAGTTCTTC
CASRHGQGNYNEQFF
>.|TRBV7-6|.|TRBJ2-4
TGTGCCAGCAGCTTTTCAGCGGAAAACATTCAGTACTTC
CASSFSAENIQYF
>.|TRBV18|few|TRBJ1-6
TGTGCCAGCTCATCCTATGGGCTCTATAATTCACCCCTCCACTTT
CASSSYGLYNSPLHF
>.|TRBV6-5|.|TRBJ2-7
TGTGCCAGCAGTTACTCGACGGGAAACGAGCAGTACTTC
CASSYSTGNEQYF
>TRBD1|TRBV7-9|.|TRBJ2-1
TGTGCCAGCAGCCCAGGGGGGACAGGGTACAATGAGCAGTTCTTC
CASSPGGTGYNEQFF
>TRBD2|TRBV18|.|TRBJ2-1
TGTGCCAGCTCACCACCGGGGGGGAGCTCCTACAATGAGCAGTTCTTC
CASSPPGGSSYNEQFF
>.|TRBV3-1/TRBV3-2|.|TRBJ2-2
TGTGCCAGCAGCCCCCGTGCGGCCGGGTTGGGCACCGGGGAGCTGTTTTTT
CASSPRAAGLGTGELFF
>TRBD2|TRBV4-1|.|TRBJ2-1
TGCGCCAGCAGCCTAACAGCGGGAGTACAAGTTGAGCAGTTCTTC
CASSLTAGVQVEQFF
>.|TRBV19|.|TRBJ2-4
TGTGCCAGTAGGGACAGACAAAACATTCAGTACTTC
CASRDRQNIQYF
>.|TRBV18|.|TRBJ1-3
TGTGCCAGCTCTCCCACGGCAGGGGTCGGAAACACCATATATTTT
CASSPTAGVGNTIYF
>TRBD2|TRBV6-5|.|TRBJ2-1
TGTGCCAGTCGGGAGGCCTACAATGAGCAGTTCTTC
CASREAYNEQFF
>.|TRBV15|.|TRBJ2-5
TGTGCCACCAGCAGTCTGGAGACCCAGTACTTC
CATSSLETQYF
>TRBD1|TRBV11-3|.|TRBJ2-7
TGTGCCAGCAGCGAAAAGGGGGCGGCCGAGCAGTACTTC
CASSEKGAAEQYF
>.|TRBV6-5|.|TRBJ1-5
TGTGCCAGCAGACATGAGGGTTATAGCAATCAGCCCCAGCATTTT
CASRHEGYSNQPQHF
>.|TRBV9|.|TRBJ1-1
TGTGCCAGCAGCGTAGTAGAGCAAGTTCGGGATCTCGCTGAAGCTTTCTTT
CASSVVEQVRDLAEAFF
>TRBD2|TRBV5-4|.|TRBJ2-3
TGTGCCAGCAGCGCCACTAGCGGCCCTTCAGATACGCAGTATTTT
CASSATSGPSDTQYF
>TRBD2|TRBV9|.|TRBJ2-3
TGTGCCAGCAGCCGAACGGAACTAGCGGGGGACACAGATACGCAGTATTTT
CASSRTELAGDTDTQYF
>.|TRBV2|.|TRBJ2-5
TGTGCCAGCAGAACAGTCGGAGAGACCCAGTACTTC
CASRTVGETQYF
>.|TRBV5-1|.|TRBJ2-7
TGCGCCAGCCGTGCAAGCCCCTCAAGCTCCTACGAGCAGTACTTC
CASRASPSSSYEQYF
>TRBD2|TRBV4-1|.|TRBJ2-2
TGCGCCAGCAGCCAAGCCTCTAGCGGGGGCGGGGAGCTGTTTTTT
CASSQASSGGGELFF
>.|TRBV3-1/TRBV3-2|.|TRBJ2-1
TGTGCCAGCAGCCAAGGGGGGACAAACGAGCAGTTCTTC
CASSQGGTNEQFF
>TRBD1|TRBV6-1|.|TRBJ2-5
TGTGCCAGCAGTGAAGCTAGGGGGCGGGAGACCCAGTACTTC
CASSEARGRETQYF
>TRBD1|TRBV11-2|.|TRBJ2-6
TGTGCCAGCAGCTACCGGACAGGGCTTGATCTATCTGGGGCCAACGTCCTGACTTTC
CASSYRTGLDLSGANVLTF
>TRBD1|TRBV10-3|.|TRBJ2-2
TGTGCCATCAGGAAGGGGGCCCTGAACACCGGGGAGCTGTTTTTT
CAIRKGALNTGELFF
>TRBD1|TRBV9|.|TRBJ1-1
TGTGCCAGCAGCGTAGGGGACGAACAGGGGAAGAACACTGAAGCTTTCTTT
CASSVGDEQGKNTEAFF
>.|TRBV4-1|.|TRBJ2-1
TGCGCCAGCAGCCAAGATCCAGGGGTTTACAATGAGCAGTTCTTC
CASSQDPGVYNEQFF
>.|TRBV18|.|TRBJ1-2
TGTGCCAGCTCACCCGACCCGGGACATGCCCATGGCTACACCTTC
CASSPDPGHAHGYTF
>.|TRBV5-4|.|TRBJ1-5
TGTGCCAGCAGCCTAGGAAGAGATCAGCCCCAGCATTTT
CASSLGRDQPQHF
>.|TRBV5-1|once|TRBJ1-4
TGCGCCAGCACATGGGGGGGAACTAATGAAAAACTGTTTTTT
CASTWGGTNEKLFF
>.|TRBV7-9|.|TRBJ1-2
TGTGCCAGCAGCTTAGGCCCGGGGAAGAACTATGGCTACACCTTC
CASSLGPGKNYGYTF
>TRBD2|TRBV27|.|TRBJ2-1
TGTGCCAGCAGAGACAGACTAGCGGGATTCAATGAGCAGTTCTTC
CASRDRLAGFNEQFF
>.|TRBV19|once|TRBJ2-1
TGTGCCATCAACACAGGGTTGGGTGAGCAGTTCTTC
CAINTGLGEQFF
>TRBD1|TRBV10-3|.|TRBJ1-1
TGTGCCATCAGGGAAAGTCCCGGGACAGGGTTTGAAGCTTTCTTT
CAIRESPGTGFEAFF
>TRBD1|TRBV10-3|.|TRBJ2-5
TGTGCCATCAGTGAGCTCCCCACCCGGGACAGCTACCAAGAGACCCAGTACTTC
CAISELPTRDSYQETQYF
>TRBD1|TRBV7-9|.|TRBJ2-7
TGTGCCAGCAGCCCTGGGGACAGGGGGATCCACGAGCAGTACTTC
CASSPGDRGIHEQYF
>.|TRBV25-1|.|TRBJ1-2
TGTGCCAGCAGTGAGGCAGGGAATGCCTATGGCTACACCTTC
CASSEAGNAYGYTF
>TRBD2|TRBV6-6|many|TRBJ2-1
TGTGCCAGCCGAGCGGGAGGGCCAAGCGATGAGCAGTTCTTC
CASRAGGPSDEQFF
>TRBD1|TRBV6-5|.|TRBJ1-6
TGTGCCAGTTGGACAGGGGGCAACTATAATTCACCCCTCCACTTT
CASWTGGNYNSPLHF
>.|TRBV5-5|.|TRBJ2-7
TGTGCCAGCAGCTTGGCTCTGCGGTTCCTCTACGAGCAGTACTTC
CASSLALRFLYEQYF
>TRBD2|TRBV10-2|.|TRBJ2-1
TGCGCCAGCAGTGACCCTTTTCATAGACGGCTAGCGGGAGACAATGAGCAGTTCTTC
CASSDPFHRRLAGDNEQFF
>.|TRBV29-1|.|TRBJ2-7
TGCAGCGTCGCGAGCCCGGCGGGCGAGCAGTACTTC
CSVASPAGEQYF
>.|TRBV7-9|.|TRBJ2-7
TGTGCCAGCAGTTACTCTACAGGGTTGATCGACGAGCAGTACTTC
CASSYSTGLIDEQYF
>TRBD1|TRBV7-8|.|TRBJ2-2
TGTGCCGGCCGGGACAGGGGAATCGTGGGGACCGGGGAGCTGTTTTTT
CAGRDRGIVGTGELFF
>.|TRBV4-2|few|TRBJ2-2
TGTGCCAGCAGCCAAGCGGGGGTCAGGGAGCTGTTTTTT
CASSQAGVRELFF
>TRBD1|TRBV5-1|.|TRBJ2-4
TGCGCCAGCAGCCTGCAGGGGGGACAGGGAGACATTCAGTACTTC
CASSLQGGQGDIQYF
>TRBD1|TRBV11-2|.|TRBJ2-7
TGTGCCAGCAGCTTAGATCCAGGACAGGGGTGGCTCCCTCCCTCCTACGAGCAGTACTTC
CASSLDPGQGWLPPSYEQYF
>.|TRBV5-8|few|TRBJ2-2
TGTGCCAGCAGCCCGCGGGACCGAAAGACCGGGGAGCTGTTTTTT
CASSPRDRKTGELFF
>TRBD1|TRBV19|.|TRBJ1-2
TGTGCCAGTAGTGCGACAGGGGGCGCCTATGGCTACACCTTC
CASSATGGAYGYTF
>TRBD1|TRBV18|once|TRBJ2-7
TGTGCCAGCTCCGCGAGACAGGGGGGTATCCACGAGCAGTACTTC
CASSARQGGIHEQYF